This is a list of T cell receptor beta chains from one sample in a study of blood T cell repertoires in COVID-19. Generated by immunoSEQ multiplex PCR, the TCRdb table keeps only in-frame clones and is missing some. The table lists roughly 51,000 clones, 90% of them singletons. Sequenced: peripheral blood. The receptors stem from a man aged 65 to 79 with acute or convalescent COVID-19. The CDR3 runs from the conserved cysteine through the conserved F or W. A D gene is named only where the DNA matches it firmly. Clone size is not always given. Where it is, it says once, few, many or a class for expanded clones.

d_gene	v_gene	abundance	j_gene	CDR3nt	CDR3aa
NA	TRBV6-1	few	TRBJ1-5	TGTGCCAGCAGTGACAGGGGAAGCAATCAGCCCCAGCATTTT	CASSDRGSNQPQHF
TRBD1	TRBV30	NA	TRBJ1-5	TGTGCCTGGAGTCCCGGGACAGGAGATCAGCCCCAGCATTTT	CAWSPGTGDQPQHF
TRBD1	TRBV10-3	NA	TRBJ1-2	TGTGCCATCAGTGAGTCGATGGACAGGGCTAACTATGGCTACACCTTC	CAISESMDRANYGYTF
TRBD1	TRBV18	NA	TRBJ2-5	TGTGCCAGCTCACTTACACAGGGGTTCCAAGAGACCCAGTACTTC	CASSLTQGFQETQYF
NA	TRBV19	NA	TRBJ2-2	TGTGCCAGTAGTACCGACAGAGCAGGGTCCCCCCACCGGAACACCGGGGAGCTGTTTTTT	CASSTDRAGSPHRNTGELFF
NA	TRBV6-5	NA	TRBJ1-1	TGTGCCAGCATGGTTGCCCCTGGGGAGACTGAAGCTTTCTTT	CASMVAPGETEAFF
NA	TRBV2	NA	TRBJ1-5	TGTGCCAGCAGTAGACAGAGTCCTAGCAATCAGCCCCAGCATTTT	CASSRQSPSNQPQHF
NA	TRBV15	NA	TRBJ1-1	TGTGCCACCAGCACGGGAGGCCAAAGGACTGAAGCTTTCTTT	CATSTGGQRTEAFF
NA	TRBV27	NA	TRBJ2-7	TGTGCCAGCAGTTGGGACATGCTCCTATCCGAGCAGTACTTC	CASSWDMLLSEQYF
NA	TRBV28	NA	TRBJ1-5	TGTGCCAGCACCGGAGGGAGCAATCAGCCCCAGCATTTT	CASTGGSNQPQHF
TRBD1	TRBV6-5	NA	TRBJ2-7	TGTGCCAGCCGACAGGGGGTCAGTTCCTACGAGCAGTACTTC	CASRQGVSSYEQYF
NA	TRBV25-1	NA	TRBJ1-6	TGTGCCAGCAGTGCTTCCGGGGGCTCCTATAATTCACCCCTCCACTTT	CASSASGGSYNSPLHF
TRBD1	TRBV3-1/TRBV3-2	NA	TRBJ1-2	TGTGCCAGCAGCCGCCGACAAGGACAGGGGGCTGGTTATGGCTACACCTTC	CASSRRQGQGAGYGYTF
TRBD2	TRBV28	NA	TRBJ2-3	TGTGCCAGCGTGATGGGGGGGAGCACAGATACGCAGTATTTT	CASVMGGSTDTQYF
TRBD1	TRBV19	NA	TRBJ2-7	TGTGCCAGTAGTACCACAGGGGGAGGCACCTACGAGCAGTACTTC	CASSTTGGGTYEQYF
NA	TRBV28	NA	TRBJ1-1	TGTGCCAGCAGATCTAGAGGCCGGGGGGAAGCTTTCTTT	CASRSRGRGEAFF
TRBD2	TRBV7-2	NA	TRBJ2-3	TGTGCCAGCAGCACCGTAGCGGGGGGTGGTTGGGCAGATACGCAGTATTTT	CASSTVAGGGWADTQYF